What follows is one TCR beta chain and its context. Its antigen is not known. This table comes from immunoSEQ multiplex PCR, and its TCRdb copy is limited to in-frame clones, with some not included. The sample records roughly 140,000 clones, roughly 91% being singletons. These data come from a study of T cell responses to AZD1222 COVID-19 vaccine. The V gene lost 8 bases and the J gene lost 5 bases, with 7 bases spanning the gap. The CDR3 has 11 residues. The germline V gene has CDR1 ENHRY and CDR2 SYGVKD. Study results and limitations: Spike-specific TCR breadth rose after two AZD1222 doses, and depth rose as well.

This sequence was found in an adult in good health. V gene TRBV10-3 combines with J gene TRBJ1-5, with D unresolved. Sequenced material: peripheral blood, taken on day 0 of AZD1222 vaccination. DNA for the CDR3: TGTGCCATCGGGGAAGATCAGCCCCAGCATTTT. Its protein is CAIGEDQPQHF.